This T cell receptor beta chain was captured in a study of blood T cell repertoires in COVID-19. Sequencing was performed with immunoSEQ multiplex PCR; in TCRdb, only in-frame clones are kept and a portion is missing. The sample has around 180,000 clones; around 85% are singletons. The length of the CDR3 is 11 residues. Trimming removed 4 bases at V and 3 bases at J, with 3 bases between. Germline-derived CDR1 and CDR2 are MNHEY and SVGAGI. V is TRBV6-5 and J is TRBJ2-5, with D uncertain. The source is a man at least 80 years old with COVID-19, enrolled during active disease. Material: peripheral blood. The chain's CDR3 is CASSSEETQYF. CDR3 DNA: TGTGCCAGCAGTTCAGAAGAGACCCAGTACTTC.